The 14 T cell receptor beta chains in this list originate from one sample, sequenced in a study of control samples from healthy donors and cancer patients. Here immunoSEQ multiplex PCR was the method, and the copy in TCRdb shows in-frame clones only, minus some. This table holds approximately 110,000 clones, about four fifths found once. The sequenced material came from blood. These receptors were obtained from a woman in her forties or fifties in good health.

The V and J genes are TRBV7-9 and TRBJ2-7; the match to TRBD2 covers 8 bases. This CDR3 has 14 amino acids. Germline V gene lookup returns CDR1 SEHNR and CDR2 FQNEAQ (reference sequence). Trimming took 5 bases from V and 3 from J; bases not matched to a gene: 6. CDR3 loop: CASSLAGGLYEQYF. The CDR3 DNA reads TGTGCCAGCAGCCTCGCGGGGGGCCTCTACGAGCAGTACTTC.

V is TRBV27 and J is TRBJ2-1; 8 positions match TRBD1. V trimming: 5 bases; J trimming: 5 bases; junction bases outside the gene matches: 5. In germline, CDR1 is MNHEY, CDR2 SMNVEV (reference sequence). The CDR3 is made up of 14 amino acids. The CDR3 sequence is CASSRGTGNNEQFF. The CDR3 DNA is TGTGCCAGCAGTCGCGGGACAGGCAACAATGAGCAGTTCTTC.

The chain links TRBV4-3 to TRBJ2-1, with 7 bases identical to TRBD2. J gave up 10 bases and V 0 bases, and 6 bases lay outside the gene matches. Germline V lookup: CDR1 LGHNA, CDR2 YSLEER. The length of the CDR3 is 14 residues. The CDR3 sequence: CASSQDSGAGEQFF. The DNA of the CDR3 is TGCGCCAGCAGCCAAGATAGTGGAGCGGGGGAGCAGTTCTTC.

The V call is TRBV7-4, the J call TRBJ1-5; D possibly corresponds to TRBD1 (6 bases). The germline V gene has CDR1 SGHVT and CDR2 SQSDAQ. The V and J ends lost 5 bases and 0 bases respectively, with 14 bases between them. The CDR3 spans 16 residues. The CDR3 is CASSTRTADSNQPQHF. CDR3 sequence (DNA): TGTGCCAGCAGCACAAGGACAGCAGATAGCAATCAGCCCCAGCATTTT. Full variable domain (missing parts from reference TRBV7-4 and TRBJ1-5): GAGVSQSPRYKVAKRGRDVALRCDSISGHVTLYWYRQTLGQGSEVLTYSQSDAQRDKSGRPSGRFSAERPERSVSTLKIQRTEQGDSAVYLCASSTRTADSNQPQHFGDGTRLSIL.

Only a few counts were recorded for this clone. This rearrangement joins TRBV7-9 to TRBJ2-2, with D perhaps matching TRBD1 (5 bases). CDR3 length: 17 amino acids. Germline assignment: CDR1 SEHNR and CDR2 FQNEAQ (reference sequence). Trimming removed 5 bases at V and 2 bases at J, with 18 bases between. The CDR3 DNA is TGTGCCAGCAGCCCACCCATCCAGGGCCCTAACACCGGGGAGCTGTTTTTT. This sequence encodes CASSPPIQGPNTGELFF.

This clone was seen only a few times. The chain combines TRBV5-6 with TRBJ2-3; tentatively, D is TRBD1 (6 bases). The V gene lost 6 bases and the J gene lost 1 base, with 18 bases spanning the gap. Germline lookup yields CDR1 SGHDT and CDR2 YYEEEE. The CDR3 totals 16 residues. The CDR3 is CASNPRGSTGTDTQYF. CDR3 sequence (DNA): TGTGCCAGCAACCCCAGGGGTTCGACGGGCACAGATACGCAGTATTTT.

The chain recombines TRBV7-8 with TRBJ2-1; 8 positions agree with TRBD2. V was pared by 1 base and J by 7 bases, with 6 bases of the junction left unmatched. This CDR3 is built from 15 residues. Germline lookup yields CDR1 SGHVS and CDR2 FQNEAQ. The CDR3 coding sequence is TGTGCCAGCAGCTTAGTTCTAGCGGGTAATAATGAGCAGTTCTTC. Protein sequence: CASSLVLAGNNEQFF.

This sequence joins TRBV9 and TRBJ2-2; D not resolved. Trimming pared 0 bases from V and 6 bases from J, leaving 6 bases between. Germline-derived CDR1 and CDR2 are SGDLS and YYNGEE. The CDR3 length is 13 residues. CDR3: CASSVVDSGELFF. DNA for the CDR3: TGTGCCAGCAGCGTAGTTGATTCCGGGGAGCTGTTTTTT. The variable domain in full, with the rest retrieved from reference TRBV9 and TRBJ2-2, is DSGVTQTPKHLITATGQRVTLRCSPRSGDLSVYWYQQSLDQGLQFLIQYYNGEERAKGNILERFSAQQFPDLHSELNLSSLELGDSALYFCASSVVDSGELFFGEGSRLTVL.

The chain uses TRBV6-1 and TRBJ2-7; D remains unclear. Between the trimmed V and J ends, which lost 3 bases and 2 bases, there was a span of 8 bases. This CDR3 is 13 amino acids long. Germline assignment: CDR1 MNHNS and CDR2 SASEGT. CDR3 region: CASSDFGAYEQYF. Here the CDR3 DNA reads TGTGCCAGCAGTGATTTCGGTGCCTACGAGCAGTACTTC.

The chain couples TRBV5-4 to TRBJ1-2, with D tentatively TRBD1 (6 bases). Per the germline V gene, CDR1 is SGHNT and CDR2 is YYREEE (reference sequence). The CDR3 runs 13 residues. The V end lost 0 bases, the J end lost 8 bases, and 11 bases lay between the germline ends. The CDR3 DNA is TGTGCCAGCAGCTTGGGGGACATGGAGGGCTACACCTTC. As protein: CASSLGDMEGYTF.

CDR3 amino acids: CASSPQGSYNYGYTF. CDR3 nucleotide sequence: TGTGCCAGCTCACCACAGGGCAGTTATAACTATGGCTACACCTTC. This chain uses TRBV18 with TRBJ1-2; no clear D gene. V lost 1 base and J 1 base, leaving 10 bases between the germline ends. This CDR3 is 15 amino acids long. CDR1 is KGHSH and CDR2 is LQKENI in the germline V gene.

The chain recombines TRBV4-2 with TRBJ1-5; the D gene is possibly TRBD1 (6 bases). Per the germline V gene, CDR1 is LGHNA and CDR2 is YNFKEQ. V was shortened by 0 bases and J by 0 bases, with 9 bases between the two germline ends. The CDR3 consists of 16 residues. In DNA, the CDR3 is TGTGCCAGCAGCCAAGAGCAGGGGCATAGCAATCAGCCCCAGCATTTT. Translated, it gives CASSQEQGHSNQPQHF.

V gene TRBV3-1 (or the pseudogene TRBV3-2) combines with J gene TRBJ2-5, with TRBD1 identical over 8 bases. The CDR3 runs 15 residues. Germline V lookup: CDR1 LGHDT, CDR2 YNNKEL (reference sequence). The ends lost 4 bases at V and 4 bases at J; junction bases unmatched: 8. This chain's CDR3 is CASSLRTGKGETQYF. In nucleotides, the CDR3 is TGTGCCAGCAGCCTCCGGACAGGGAAAGGAGAGACCCAGTACTTC.

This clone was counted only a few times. CDR3 in DNA: TGTGCCAGCAGTTTATCCTACGAGCAGTACTTC. Protein sequence: CASSLSYEQYF. The chain has TRBV7-9 and TRBJ2-7; D gene uncertain. Per the germline V gene, CDR1 is SEHNR and CDR2 is FQNEAQ (reference sequence). The CDR3 contains 11 residues. The V gene lost 6 bases and the J gene lost 1 base, with 4 bases spanning the gap.